This TCR beta chain came from a study of T cells in Graves' hyperthyroidism and ophthalmopathy. Study-level information: Specimen type is peripheral blood, collected at initial diagnosis prior to any treatment. Findings of the study overall: Before onset, ophthalmopathy was predicted by the model a median about 6.2 months earlier. Most clonotypes expanded in thyroid above 0.001 were likewise present in blood. A model built on 13 V-J features separated ophthalmopathy from stable hyperthyroidism.

What was amplified from RNA transcripts were TCR beta CDR3 regions. During a first-round RT-PCR of the TCR CDR3, the HTBI primer set was used. TCRdb itself ran the multiplex PCR reads through MiXCR, one entry per CDR3 protein. The sample shows around 520,000 distinct CDR3 sequences, around 13% of them seen only once. A word on this clonotype: The antigen remains undetermined.

From germline, CDR1 is MNHEY and CDR2 SVGEGT. Trimming removed 7 bases from V and 7 bases from J; junction bases left unmatched: 7. The CDR3 has 13 amino acids. The clonotype originates from a middle-aged woman with Graves' hyperthyroidism. V is TRBV6-2 or TRBV6-3 and J is TRBJ2-1, with TRBD1 identical over 7 bases. The material sequenced was blood. CDR3 sequence: CASNNQGVNEQFF. CDR3 bases: TGTGCCAGCAATAACCAGGGGGTGAATGAGCAGTTCTTC.